Below are 13 T cell receptor beta chains sequenced from a single sample in a study of blood T cell repertoires in COVID-19. Sequenced by immunoSEQ multiplex PCR; TCRdb stores in-frame clones only, minus some. This sample has fewer than 200,000 clones; approximately 90% occur once, and the top ten carry roughly 1.9%. The sequencing input was peripheral blood. The source of these receptors is a man aged 45-65 years who had recovered from COVID-19.

Here the CDR3 DNA reads TGCAGTGCTAGTAGGGGAAATAATGAGCAGTTCTTC. This encodes CSASRGNNEQFF. This chain joins TRBV20-1 and TRBJ2-1, with a tentative D call TRBD1 (5 bases). The ends were cut back, 3 bases at V and 7 bases at J, with 10 bases in the middle. The length of the CDR3 is 12 residues. Per germline, CDR1 DFQATT and CDR2 SNEGSKA (reference sequence).

The rearrangement joins TRBV18 to TRBJ2-7; D is perhaps TRBD1 (7 bases). Germline CDR1 is KGHSH and CDR2 is LQKENI. Trimming stripped 5 bases from V and 6 bases from J, with 14 bases between. The CDR3 is 13 amino acids. The DNA for the CDR3 is TGTGCCAGCTCAGGTTCAGGGGGGTTCGAGCAGTACTTC. Encoded protein: CASSGSGGFEQYF.

The chain uses TRBV4-3 and TRBJ2-1; 14 bases are a match to TRBD2. Trimming took 2 bases from V and 3 from J; bases not matched to a gene: 6. The CDR3 consists of 18 residues. Germline V gives CDR1 LGHNA, CDR2 YSLEER. The CDR3 reads CASSQTGTSGGLYNEQFF. The CDR3 nucleotides read TGCGCCAGCAGCCAAACCGGGACTAGCGGGGGCCTCTACAATGAGCAGTTCTTC.

This clone was counted only a few times. The chain joins TRBV7-9 to TRBJ2-7, with 7 bases aligning to TRBD2. The J segment lost 5 bases and the V segment lost 5 bases, leaving 12 bases of the junction unmatched. The CDR3 is 15 residues long. CDR1 is SEHNR, CDR2 FQNEAQ, per germline (reference sequence). CDR3 coding DNA: TGTGCCAGCAGCCCGGGAGGAGGGAGCGTCGACGAGCAGTACTTC. Its translation: CASSPGGGSVDEQYF.

The chain links TRBV7-2 to TRBJ2-3; D is undetermined. Trimming took 1 base from V and 1 from J, leaving 15 bases between them. This CDR3 spans 17 amino acids. CDR1 is SGHTA, CDR2 FQGNSA, per germline. The CDR3 loop is CASSLGAMGLGTDTQYF. The DNA of the CDR3 is TGTGCCAGCAGCTTAGGGGCGATGGGCCTTGGCACAGATACGCAGTATTTT.

The J gene is TRBJ1-3, the V gene TRBV30, with no clear D. Trimming took 0 bases from V and 0 from J, leaving 12 bases between them. The CDR3 is 16 residues long. The germline CDR1 and CDR2 sequences are GTSNPN and SVGIG (reference sequence). The CDR3 DNA reads as TGTGCCTGGAGTGTAAGACACTTCAGCTCTGGAAACACCATATATTTT. Translation: CAWSVRHFSSGNTIYF.

This clone was recorded only once. V usage is TRBV11-2 and J usage is TRBJ2-5, with D possibly being TRBD1 (5 bases). Germline V gene lookup returns CDR1 SGHAT and CDR2 FQNNGV. The CDR3 contains 14 residues. Trimming cost V 5 bases and J 7 bases, with 17 bases left between them. The CDR3: CASSLLTEPGTQYF. As DNA, the CDR3 is TGTGCCAGCAGCCTCCTGACAGAACCGGGGACCCAGTACTTC.

This chain joins TRBV12-3 or TRBV12-4 and TRBJ1-2; D not resolved. The CDR3 totals 13 residues. Trimming shortened V by 2 bases and J by 6 bases, and 10 bases separated the two germline ends. DNA for the CDR3: TGTGCCAGCAGTTTAAGGTTCGGGGATGGCTACACCTTC. Translating gives CASSLRFGDGYTF.

J is TRBJ1-1 and V is TRBV10-3; 12 bases match TRBD1. In germline, CDR1 is ENHRY, CDR2 SYGVKD. CDR3 length: 17 amino acids. After removal of 6 bases from V and 0 bases from J, the junction contained 8 bases not matched to a gene. Here the CDR3 reads CAIRGDRGRGMNTEAFF. The CDR3 nucleotides are TGTGCCATCAGGGGGGACAGGGGGCGCGGAATGAACACTGAAGCTTTCTTT.

The chain is built from TRBV24-1 and TRBJ2-3, with 11 bases matching TRBD1. The CDR3 is 15 amino acids. The junction had 4 bases not matched to a gene; V was cut back by 7 bases and J by 2 bases. Germline V gene lookup returns CDR1 KGHDR and CDR2 SFDVKD. CDR3 amino acids: CATSPGQGVTDTQYF. The DNA of the CDR3 is TGTGCCACCAGCCCGGGACAGGGGGTCACAGATACGCAGTATTTT.

V is TRBV28 and J is TRBJ1-1, with a possible D match to TRBD1 (5 bases). Trimming cost V 5 bases and J 5 bases, with 18 bases left between them. This CDR3 has 15 residues. In germline, CDR1 is MDHEN, CDR2 SYDVKM. CDR3 sequence: CASSRGYGGVTEAFF. Here the CDR3 DNA reads TGTGCCAGCAGTCGGGGATACGGGGGGGTAACTGAAGCTTTCTTT.

The chain links TRBV7-2 to TRBJ2-5; D is ambiguous. Trimming left V 5 bases short and J 3 bases short, with 13 bases between. The CDR3 is 14 amino acids. The germline gives CDR1 SGHTA, CDR2 FQGNSA. CDR3 DNA sequence: TGTGCCAGCAGCCTAACGAAGAGTGAAGAGACCCAGTACTTC. This sequence encodes CASSLTKSEETQYF.

In DNA, the CDR3 is TGTGCCAGTAGAGGCGGGACTACCTCTGGAAACACCATATATTTT. Translating gives CASRGGTTSGNTIYF. V gene TRBV19 combines with J gene TRBJ1-3; a weak D match, TRBD1 (5 bases). V gave up 6 bases and J gave up 0 bases, with 12 bases separating them. This CDR3 is 15 amino acids long. Germline V lookup: CDR1 LNHDA, CDR2 SQIVND (reference sequence).